This TCR beta chain was sequenced for a study of human T cells and chemical hapten exposure. The time point was: pre-sensitization, week 0. Specified treatment: therapeutic diphenylcyclopropenone sensitization with weekly scalp DPC. Sample donors consisted of patients with alopecia, aged 18 to 70 years, who were suitable for DPC. Comments on this clonotype: The target antigen is unknown.

The library labeled individual cDNA molecules by adding unique molecular identifiers to them. Source study methods: Sample-level TCR yields exhibited a median of roughly 96,000, with a range of roughly 23,224 to 750,000. TCRdb re-called the RACE reads with MiXCR, one entry per CDR3 protein. For this entry, the V and J calls and clone size follow TCRdb and not the study's own pipeline. The sample has 200,000 to 300,000 distinct CDR3 sequences, around 9.3% seen once. Study findings and constraints: Patch test score was positively correlated with the counts of TCRs that had expanded at PT1.

From germline, CDR1 is SGHTA and CDR2 FQGNSA. V was cut by 5 bases and J by 0 bases, with 10 bases left in between. The CDR3 runs 15 residues. This sequence joins TRBV7-2 and TRBJ2-2; D is unclear. The origin of this receptor is a woman in her thirties or forties with alopecia areata. Some clones in this sample may be carry-over from other donors' samples. The sample was whole blood, taken in connection with sensitization to the hapten diphenylcyclopropenone (DPC). This chain's CDR3 is CASSQQKTNTGELFF. CDR3 nucleotides: TGTGCCAGCAGCCAACAGAAAACGAACACCGGGGAGCTGTTTTTT.